The rows below give T cell receptor beta chains drawn from one sample of a study of STAT5B mutations in CD4+ large granular lymphocyte leukemia. The assay was immunoSEQ multiplex PCR, and TCRdb's table has in-frame clones only and misses some. The sample consists of about 22,000 clones, about 79% of them appearing once. The sequenced sample consisted of CD4+ T cells from blood buffy coats. The receptors derive from a human donor in good health. The CDR3 runs from the conserved cysteine through the conserved F or W. A D gene is named only where the DNA matches it firmly. The size field is filled for only some rows; it gives once, few, many or a size class.

size	J	D	V	DNA	CDR3
NA	TRBJ2-5	TRBD2	TRBV4-1	TGCGCCAGCAGCCAAGAAGAATTTGGACTAGCGGGAGCCCCTCGTTGGCAAGAGACCCAGTACTTC	CASSQEEFGLAGAPRWQETQYF
NA	TRBJ1-1	NA	TRBV29-1	TGCAGCGTTGAACAGGGCAACACTGAAGCTTTCTTT	CSVEQGNTEAFF
NA	TRBJ1-1	NA	TRBV6-5	TGTGCCAGCACTCCCGGCGGGGGGAGAAGGACTGAAGCTTTCTTT	CASTPGGGRRTEAFF
NA	TRBJ1-2	NA	TRBV5-6	TGTGCCAGCAGCCGCCCAACAGGGATCTATGGCTACACCTTC	CASSRPTGIYGYTF
NA	TRBJ2-5	NA	TRBV5-5	TGTGCCAGCAGCGTTGGGGGGCAAGAGACCCAGTACTTC	CASSVGGQETQYF
NA	TRBJ2-3	NA	TRBV7-3	TGTGCCAGCAGCCCCCGAGGCGGGCGTCCAGATACGCAGTATTTT	CASSPRGGRPDTQYF
NA	TRBJ2-6	TRBD2	TRBV11-2	TGTGCCAGCAGCTCCCCGGCGGGGGATCGGTCTGGGGCCAACGTCCTGACTTTC	CASSSPAGDRSGANVLTF
NA	TRBJ2-1	NA	TRBV10-3	TGTGCCATCGAGGCGGGGACCAGCTCCTACAATGAGCAGTTCTTC	CAIEAGTSSYNEQFF
NA	TRBJ2-5	TRBD2	TRBV18	TGTGCCAGCTCACCCCGGGGGGGAACGTCCCAAGAGACCCAGTACTTC	CASSPRGGTSQETQYF
NA	TRBJ2-2	TRBD2	TRBV4-2	TGTGCCAGCAGCCAAGAAATGGGAACTAGCGGGAGGTTGGCGGCCGGGGAGCTGTTTTTT	CASSQEMGTSGRLAAGELFF
NA	TRBJ1-3	NA	TRBV28	TGTGCCAGCACCCTGGGACCTGGAAACACCATATATTTT	CASTLGPGNTIYF
NA	TRBJ1-1	NA	TRBV6-5	TGTGCCAGTGGCGTGGGGTACTTCACTGAAGCTTTCTTT	CASGVGYFTEAFF
few	TRBJ1-4	NA	TRBV30	TGTGCCTGTCCTGGGGCTTCCGGAAAACTGTTTTTT	CACPGASGKLFF
NA	TRBJ2-7	NA	TRBV6-6	TGTGCCAGCAGTTCCAGGGGACCCTACGAGCAGTACTTC	CASSSRGPYEQYF
once	TRBJ2-7	TRBD1	TRBV30	TGTGCCTGGAGCCTCCACCGGGGACAGGGAGGGGAGCAGTACTTC	CAWSLHRGQGGEQYF
NA	TRBJ1-5	NA	TRBV18	TGTGCCAGCTCACCAGACAGTTATAGCAATCAGCCCCAGCATTTT	CASSPDSYSNQPQHF
NA	TRBJ2-4	TRBD2	TRBV9	TGTGCCAGCAGCCCCTCCCTAGTAGCGGGAGACATTCAGTACTTC	CASSPSLVAGDIQYF
NA	TRBJ1-5	TRBD1	TRBV19	TGTGCCAGTAGTATAACGTCCGGGACAGGTAGCAATCAGCCCCAGCATTTT	CASSITSGTGSNQPQHF
NA	TRBJ2-1	NA	TRBV28	TGTGCCCATCGGGGAACCTCCTACAATGAGCAGTTCTTC	CAHRGTSYNEQFF
few	TRBJ1-2	NA	TRBV4-3	TGCGCCAGCAGCCAAGAACCAGGTGTAAGCTATGGCTACACCTTC	CASSQEPGVSYGYTF
NA	TRBJ2-3	TRBD2	TRBV5-4	TGTGCCAGCAGCCCAGGAAGCGGGGCCGGGAATACGCAGTATTTT	CASSPGSGAGNTQYF
once	TRBJ1-6	NA	TRBV14	TGTGCCAGCAGCCTGACAGTCTATAATTCACCCCTCCACTTT	CASSLTVYNSPLHF
NA	TRBJ2-5	TRBD1	TRBV6-5	TGTGCCAGCAGAACAGGGGTGGAGACCCAGTACTTC	CASRTGVETQYF
NA	TRBJ2-1	NA	TRBV6-6	TGTGCCAGCAGTTACCAAGCAAATGCGGACAATGAGCAGTTCTTC	CASSYQANADNEQFF
once	TRBJ1-1	TRBD1	TRBV28	TGTGCCAGCAGTTTACAGGGGGCAATGTCTGAAGCTTTCTTT	CASSLQGAMSEAFF
NA	TRBJ2-3	NA	TRBV19	TGTGCCAGTTCGGTCAGGGTCACAGATACGCAGTATTTT	CASSVRVTDTQYF
NA	TRBJ1-4	TRBD1	TRBV10-2	TGCGCCAGCAGCCTCCCGGACAGGGGGCTTGAAAAACTGTTTTTT	CASSLPDRGLEKLFF
NA	TRBJ2-1	NA	TRBV9	TGTGCCAGCAGCGTAGAAAAGCATAGTGAGCAGTTCTTC	CASSVEKHSEQFF
NA	TRBJ2-7	TRBD2	TRBV30	TGTGCCTGGAGTACCCTAGCGGGGGTAGAGCAGTACTTC	CAWSTLAGVEQYF
NA	TRBJ2-2	NA	TRBV13	TGTGCCAGCAGCAGCCGACTAGAAACGAACACCGGGGAGCTGTTTTTT	CASSSRLETNTGELFF
NA	TRBJ1-5	NA	TRBV6-1	TGTGCCAGCAGTGAAACATGGTCCGGCAATCAGCCCCAGCATTTT	CASSETWSGNQPQHF
few	TRBJ1-2	NA	TRBV28	TGTGCCAGCAGTTTTCAGGCCGTCTATGGCTACACCTTC	CASSFQAVYGYTF
NA	TRBJ2-2	NA	TRBV29-1	TGCAGCGTTGCTTCGCGTCACTCGAACACCGGGGAGCTGTTTTTT	CSVASRHSNTGELFF
NA	TRBJ2-5	TRBD2	TRBV7-2	TGTGCCAGCAGCTCCCCCGGGACTAGCGGCCTCCGGATTCAAGAGACCCAGTACTTC	CASSSPGTSGLRIQETQYF
NA	TRBJ2-3	TRBD2	TRBV11-3	TGTGCCAGCAGCCGGACTAGCGGGACCACAGATACGCAGTATTTT	CASSRTSGTTDTQYF
NA	TRBJ2-7	TRBD1	TRBV6-1	TGTGCCAGCAGGACAGGGTCCTACGAGCAGTACTTC	CASRTGSYEQYF
NA	TRBJ2-3	NA	TRBV30	TGTGCCTGGACGGACAGAGATACGCAGTATTTT	CAWTDRDTQYF
NA	TRBJ2-5	NA	TRBV11-3	TGTGCCAGCAGCCTTGCGGGGAGGCCCGAGACCCAGTACTTC	CASSLAGRPETQYF
NA	TRBJ2-3	NA	TRBV4-2	TGTGCCAGCAGCCAAGATCAGTCAGATACGCAGTATTTT	CASSQDQSDTQYF
NA	TRBJ2-7	TRBD2	TRBV19	TGTGCCAGTAGCGTCAGGACTAGCGGAGAGCAGTACTTC	CASSVRTSGEQYF
NA	TRBJ2-2	NA	TRBV2	TGTGCCAACTCCAGGGAGGGGGCCGGGGAGCTGTTTTTT	CANSREGAGELFF
NA	TRBJ2-7	NA	TRBV4-1	TGCGCCAGCAGCCAAGAACAGGCGGGACTCTCCTACGAGCAGTACTTC	CASSQEQAGLSYEQYF
NA	TRBJ2-5	NA	TRBV4-2	TGTGCCAGCAGCCAAGAAGAGGGCCGGGAGACCCAGTACTTC	CASSQEEGRETQYF
few	TRBJ1-1	NA	TRBV29-1	TGCAGCGTTGAACAGGGGAGGGCGGGAGCTTTCTTT	CSVEQGRAGAFF
NA	TRBJ1-2	NA	TRBV13	TGTGCCAGCAGCTTAAGCGGCGGGCCTGGCTACACCTTC	CASSLSGGPGYTF
NA	TRBJ1-2	NA	TRBV5-4	TGTGCCAGCAGCCCAGAGAAGAACTATGGCTACACCTTC	CASSPEKNYGYTF
NA	TRBJ2-5	TRBD2	TRBV19	TGTGCCAGTAGTATGGGGACTAGCCCCGAGACCCAGTACTTC	CASSMGTSPETQYF
NA	TRBJ1-1	NA	TRBV9	TGTGCCAGCAGCGTAAAGGGAAACACTGAAGCTTTCTTT	CASSVKGNTEAFF
few	TRBJ1-4	NA	TRBV7-2	TGTGCCAGCAGTTTGGGCTCGGGAGGGACTGAAAAACTGTTTTTT	CASSLGSGGTEKLFF
NA	TRBJ1-2	TRBD1	TRBV9	TGTGCCAGCAGCGTAGGACAGGGTGGTGGCTACACCTTC	CASSVGQGGGYTF
NA	TRBJ1-4	NA	TRBV19	TGTGCCAGTAGTATAGATCGAGAGGGCGGAAAACTGTTTTTT	CASSIDREGGKLFF
NA	TRBJ2-1	TRBD2	TRBV7-9	TGTGCCAGCAGCTTAGGGGCTAGCGGGAGAGTATACAATGAGCAGTTCTTC	CASSLGASGRVYNEQFF
NA	TRBJ2-2	TRBD2	TRBV10-3	TGTGCCATCAGTGAGTCGATATTAGCGGGATCCTCCAGCGGCACCGGGGAGCTGTTTTTT	CAISESILAGSSSGTGELFF
NA	TRBJ2-3	TRBD2	TRBV5-1	TGCGCCAGCAGCGGGGGACTAGCGGGGCGCACAGATACGCAGTATTTT	CASSGGLAGRTDTQYF
NA	TRBJ2-1	NA	TRBV28	TGTGCCAGCAATCCCCCGGCGGGAAGAGAGCAGTTCTTC	CASNPPAGREQFF
NA	TRBJ1-2	TRBD1	TRBV7-9	TGTGCCAGCACCATGGGACAGGGGATTGGCTACACCTTC	CASTMGQGIGYTF
NA	TRBJ1-2	NA	TRBV7-2	TGTGCCAGCAGCCCACCGGGACAATTAAACTATGGCTACACCTTC	CASSPPGQLNYGYTF